This T cell receptor (beta chain) was recorded in a study of blood T cell repertoires in COVID-19. Background on the study: Spain, Italy and the United States supplied samples that represented acute and convalescent COVID-19. In each case, the material was cDNA or gDNA derived from T cells, B-cell-depleted T cells, or PBMCs.

Sequencing used immunoSEQ multiplex PCR; TCRdb keeps in-frame clones, though not all of them. Of 210,000 or so clones in the sample, roughly 85% are singletons; the top ten hold about 5.1%. CDR3 length equals 14 residues. CDR1 and CDR2 (germline): MNHEY, SVGAGI. With 6 bases removed from V and 1 base from J, the gap between germline ends came to 12 bases. Followed longitudinally, the Seattle patients had been enrolled during active infection. Sequencing was performed on peripheral blood. The receptor's source is a man in his fifties or sixties with COVID-19, enrolled during active disease. The rearrangement joins TRBV6-5 to TRBJ1-2; D is ambiguous. The CDR3 DNA sequence: TGTGCCAGCAGCAAAGATCACTATAACTATGGCTACACCTTC. Translation: CASSKDHYNYGYTF.